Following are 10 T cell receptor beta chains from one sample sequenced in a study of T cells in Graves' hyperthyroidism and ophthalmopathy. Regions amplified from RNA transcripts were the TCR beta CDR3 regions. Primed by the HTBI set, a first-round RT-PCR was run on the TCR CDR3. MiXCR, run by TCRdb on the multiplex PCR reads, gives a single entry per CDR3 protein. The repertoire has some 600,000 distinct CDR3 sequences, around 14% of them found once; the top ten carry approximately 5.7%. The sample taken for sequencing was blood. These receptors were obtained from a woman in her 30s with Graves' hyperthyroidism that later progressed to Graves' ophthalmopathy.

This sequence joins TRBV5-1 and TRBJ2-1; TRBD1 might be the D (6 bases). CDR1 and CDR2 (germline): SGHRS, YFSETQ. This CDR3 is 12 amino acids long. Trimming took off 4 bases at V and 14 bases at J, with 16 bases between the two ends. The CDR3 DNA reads TGCGCCAGCAGCCCAGGACAGTCCCGGAAGTTCTTC. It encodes CASSPGQSRKFF.

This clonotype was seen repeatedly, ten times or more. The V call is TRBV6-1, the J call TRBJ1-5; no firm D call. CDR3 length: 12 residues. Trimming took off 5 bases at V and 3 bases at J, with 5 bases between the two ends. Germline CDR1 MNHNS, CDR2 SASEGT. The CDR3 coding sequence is TGTGCCAGCAGTCAAAACAATCAGCCCCAGCATTTT. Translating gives CASSQNNQPQHF.

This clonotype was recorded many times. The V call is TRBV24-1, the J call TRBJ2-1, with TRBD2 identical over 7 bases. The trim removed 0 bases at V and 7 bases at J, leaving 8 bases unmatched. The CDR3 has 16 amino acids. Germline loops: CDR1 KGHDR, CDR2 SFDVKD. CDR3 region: CATSDLYVGGPNEQFF. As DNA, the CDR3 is TGTGCCACCAGTGATTTGTATGTGGGAGGGCCGAATGAGCAGTTCTTC.

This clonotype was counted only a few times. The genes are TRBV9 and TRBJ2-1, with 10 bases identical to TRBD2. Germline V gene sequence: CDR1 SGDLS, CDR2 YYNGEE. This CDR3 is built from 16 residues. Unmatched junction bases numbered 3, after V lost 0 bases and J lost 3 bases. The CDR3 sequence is CASSVVSGRHYNEQFF. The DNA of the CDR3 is TGTGCCAGCAGCGTAGTTAGCGGGAGGCACTACAATGAGCAGTTCTTC. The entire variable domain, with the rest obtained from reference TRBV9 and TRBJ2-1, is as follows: DSGVTQTPKHLITATGQRVTLRCSPRSGDLSVYWYQQSLDQGLQFLIQYYNGEERAKGNILERFSAQQFPDLHSELNLSSLELGDSALYFCASSVVSGRHYNEQFFGPGTRLTVL.

The CDR3 DNA reads as TGTGCCAGCAGCGTAGGGTCTAGCGGGAGGACCTTGGACATTCAGTACTTC. Its protein is CASSVGSSGRTLDIQYF. The chain combines TRBV9 with TRBJ2-4, with TRBD2 matching 11 bases. CDR3 length: 17 residues. The V and J ends lost 0 bases and 8 bases, in that order; junction bases with no gene match: 10. Germline CDR1 reads SGDLS; CDR2 reads YYNGEE.

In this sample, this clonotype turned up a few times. This CDR3 is CASRLAPGETQYF. For the CDR3, the DNA is TGTGCCAGTAGACTAGCGCCGGGGGAGACCCAGTACTTC. The gene calls are TRBV19 and TRBJ2-5; 7 bases align to TRBD2. The junction had 6 bases not matched to a gene; V was cut back by 6 bases and J by 5 bases. Per germline, CDR1 LNHDA and CDR2 SQIVND (reference sequence). The CDR3 loop spans 13 amino acids.

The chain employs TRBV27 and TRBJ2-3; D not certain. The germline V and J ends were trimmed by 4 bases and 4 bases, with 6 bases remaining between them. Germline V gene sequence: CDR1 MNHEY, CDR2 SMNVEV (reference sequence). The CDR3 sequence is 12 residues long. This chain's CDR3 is CASSSYADTQYF. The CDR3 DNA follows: TGTGCCAGCAGTTCTTACGCAGATACGCAGTATTTT.

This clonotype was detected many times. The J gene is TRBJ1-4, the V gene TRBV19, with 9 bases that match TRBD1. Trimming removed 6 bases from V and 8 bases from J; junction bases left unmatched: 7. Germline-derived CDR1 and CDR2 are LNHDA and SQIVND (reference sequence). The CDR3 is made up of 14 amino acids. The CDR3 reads CASSRTGVSEKLFF. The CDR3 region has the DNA TGTGCCAGTAGCCGGACAGGGGTGAGCGAAAAACTGTTTTTT. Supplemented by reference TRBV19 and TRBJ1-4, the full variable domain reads DGGITQSPKYLFRKEGQNVTLSCEQNLNHDAMYWYRQDPGQGLRLIYYSQIVNDFQKGDIAEGYSVSREKKESFPLTVTSAQKNPTAFYLCASSRTGVSEKLFFGSGTQLSVL.

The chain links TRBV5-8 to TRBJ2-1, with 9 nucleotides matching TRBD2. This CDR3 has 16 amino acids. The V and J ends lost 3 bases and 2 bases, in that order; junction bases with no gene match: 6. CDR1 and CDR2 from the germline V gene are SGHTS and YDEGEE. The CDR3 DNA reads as TGTGCCAGCAGCTCCATGACTAGCGGTACCTACAATGAGCAGTTCTTC. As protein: CASSSMTSGTYNEQFF.

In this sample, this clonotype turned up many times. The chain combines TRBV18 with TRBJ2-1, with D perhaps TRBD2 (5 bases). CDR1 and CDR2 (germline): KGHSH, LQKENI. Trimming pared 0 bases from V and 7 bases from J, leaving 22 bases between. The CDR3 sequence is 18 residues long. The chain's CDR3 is CASSPPTGGGTTRNEQFF. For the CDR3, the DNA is TGTGCCAGCTCACCACCTACTGGCGGAGGAACTACAAGGAATGAGCAGTTCTTC.